The TCR beta chain described here comes from a study of cytomegalovirus exposure and HLA in healthy donors. Overall study findings and caveats: Another analysis was done later, and it associated roughly 15,000 TCR beta sequences with HLA alleles at 0.05 false discovery rate.

The CDR3 has 12 amino acids. Germline loops: CDR1 SEHNR, CDR2 FQNEAQ (reference sequence). PCR involved 60 Vbeta and 13 Jbeta primers. Authors' processing steps: Tens of millions of unique TCR beta chains, 10 million to 14 million shared, were counted in a later analysis. Method: immunoSEQ multiplex PCR; TCRdb's copy keeps in-frame clones and lacks some. V and J calls and clone size are those listed in that table; D and trimming were worked out from the DNA. This sample has around 50,000 clones, with around 82% found just once. In the case of this clone: Its antigen is still unknown.

The V call is TRBV7-9, the J call TRBJ2-5, with a possible D match to TRBD2 (5 bases). The J call may not be correct, given that the DNA end is closer to TRBJ2-7. Specimen: PBMCs. This clonotype originated in a man between 25 and 39 years old in good health and CMV-seropositive. The CDR3 DNA sequence: TGTGCCAGCAGCTCCCCGGGGTCCGAGCAGTACTTC. This translates into CASSSPGSEQYF.